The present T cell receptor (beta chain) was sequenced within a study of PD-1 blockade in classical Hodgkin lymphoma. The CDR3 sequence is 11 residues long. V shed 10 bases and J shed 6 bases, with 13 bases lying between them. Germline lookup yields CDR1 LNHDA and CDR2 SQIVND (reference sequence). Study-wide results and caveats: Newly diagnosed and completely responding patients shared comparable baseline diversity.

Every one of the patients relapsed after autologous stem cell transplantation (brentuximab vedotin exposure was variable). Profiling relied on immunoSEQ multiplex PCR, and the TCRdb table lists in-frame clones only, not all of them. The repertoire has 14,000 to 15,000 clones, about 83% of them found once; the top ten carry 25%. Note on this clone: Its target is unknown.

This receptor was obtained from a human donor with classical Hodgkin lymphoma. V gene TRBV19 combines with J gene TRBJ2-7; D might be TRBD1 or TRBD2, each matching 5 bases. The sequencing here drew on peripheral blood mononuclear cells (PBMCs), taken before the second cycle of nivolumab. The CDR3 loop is CATTLGGEQYF. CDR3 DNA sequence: TGTGCCACGACGCTTGGGGGCGAGCAGTACTTC.